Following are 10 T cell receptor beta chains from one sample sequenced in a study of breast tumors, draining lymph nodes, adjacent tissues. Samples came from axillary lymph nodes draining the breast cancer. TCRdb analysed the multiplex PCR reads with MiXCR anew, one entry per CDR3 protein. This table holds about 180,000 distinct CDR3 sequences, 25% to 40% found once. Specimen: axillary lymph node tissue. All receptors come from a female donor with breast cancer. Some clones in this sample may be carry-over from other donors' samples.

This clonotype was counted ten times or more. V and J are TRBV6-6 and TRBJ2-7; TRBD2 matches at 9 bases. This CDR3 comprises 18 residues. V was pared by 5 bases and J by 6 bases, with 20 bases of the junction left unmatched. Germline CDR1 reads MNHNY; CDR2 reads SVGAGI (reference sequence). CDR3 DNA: TGTGCCAGCAGTCACCCGGGGGCGGGGGGGAAGGGCGATTTCGAGCAGTACTTC. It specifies CASSHPGAGGKGDFEQYF.

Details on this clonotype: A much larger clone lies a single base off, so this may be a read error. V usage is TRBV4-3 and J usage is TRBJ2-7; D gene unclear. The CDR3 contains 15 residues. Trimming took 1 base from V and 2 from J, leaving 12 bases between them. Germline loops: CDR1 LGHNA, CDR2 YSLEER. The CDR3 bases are TGCGCCAGCAGCCAAGGCACTGGACCCGCCTACGAGCAGTACTTC. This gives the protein CASSQGTGPAYEQYF.

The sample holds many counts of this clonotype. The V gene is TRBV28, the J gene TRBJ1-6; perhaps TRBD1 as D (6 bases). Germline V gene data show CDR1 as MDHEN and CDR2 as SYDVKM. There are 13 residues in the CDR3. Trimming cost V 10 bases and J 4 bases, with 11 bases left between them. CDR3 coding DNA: TGTGCCACCAACAGGGAATATAATTCACCCCTCCACTTT. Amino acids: CATNREYNSPLHF. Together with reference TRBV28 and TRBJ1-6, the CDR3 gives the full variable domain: DVKVTQSSRYLVKRTGEKVFLECVQDMDHENMFWYRQDPGLGLRLIYFSYDVKMKEKGDIPEGYSVSREKKERFSLILESASTNQTSMYLCATNREYNSPLHFGNGTRLTVT.

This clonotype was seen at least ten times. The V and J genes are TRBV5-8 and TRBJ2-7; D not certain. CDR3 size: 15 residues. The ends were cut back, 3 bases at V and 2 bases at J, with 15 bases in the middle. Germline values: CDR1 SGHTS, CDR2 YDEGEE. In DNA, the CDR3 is TGTGCCAGCAGCTCCCGGGTCTCCTCGACCTACGAGCAGTACTTC. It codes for CASSSRVSSTYEQYF. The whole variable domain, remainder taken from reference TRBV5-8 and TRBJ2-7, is EAGVTQSPTHLIKTRGQQATLRCSPISGHTSVYWYQQALGLGLQFLLWYDEGEERNRGNFPPRFSGRQFPNYSSELNVNALELEDSALYLCASSSRVSSTYEQYFGPGTRLTVT.

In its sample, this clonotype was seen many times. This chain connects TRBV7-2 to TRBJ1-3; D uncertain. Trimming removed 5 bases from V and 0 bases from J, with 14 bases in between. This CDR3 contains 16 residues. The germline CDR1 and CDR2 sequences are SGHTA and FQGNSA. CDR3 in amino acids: CASSPEGSFSGNTIYF. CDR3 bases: TGTGCCAGCAGCCCGGAAGGGTCCTTCTCTGGAAACACCATATATTTT.

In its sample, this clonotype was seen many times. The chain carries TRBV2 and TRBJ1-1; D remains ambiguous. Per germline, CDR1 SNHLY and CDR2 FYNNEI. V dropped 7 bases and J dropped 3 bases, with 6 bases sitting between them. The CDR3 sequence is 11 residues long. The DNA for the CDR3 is TGTGCCAGCAACCGGCACACTGAAGCTTTCTTT. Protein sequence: CASNRHTEAFF. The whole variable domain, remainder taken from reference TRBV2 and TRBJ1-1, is EPEVTQTPSHQVTQMGQEVILRCVPISNHLYFYWYRQILGQKVEFLVSFYNNEISEKSEIFDDQFSVERPDGSNFTLKIRSTKLEDSAMYFCASNRHTEAFFGQGTRLTVV.

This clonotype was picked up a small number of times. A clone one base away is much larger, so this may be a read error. CDR3 in amino acids: CASSFNPRTDTQCF. The CDR3 DNA sequence: TGTGCCAGCAGCTTTAACCCTCGCACAGATACGCAGTGTTTT. V and J are TRBV7-2 and TRBJ2-3; D is undetermined. Germline V gene data show CDR1 as SGHTA and CDR2 as FQGNSA. The CDR3 runs to 14 residues. The variable domain in full, completed from reference TRBV7-2 and TRBJ2-3, reads GAGVSQSPSNKVTEKGKDVELRCDPISGHTALYWYRQSLGQGLEFLIYFQGNSAPDKSGLPSDRFSAERTGGSVSTLTIQRTQQEDSAVYLCASSFNPRTDTQCFGPGTRLTVL.

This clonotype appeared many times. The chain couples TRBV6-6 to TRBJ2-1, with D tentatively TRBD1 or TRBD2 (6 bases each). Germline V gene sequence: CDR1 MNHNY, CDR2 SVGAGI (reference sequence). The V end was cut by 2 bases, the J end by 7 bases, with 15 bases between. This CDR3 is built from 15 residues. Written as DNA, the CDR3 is TGTGCCAGCAGTTACGAGGTAGGGGGGATGAATGAGCAGTTCTTC. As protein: CASSYEVGGMNEQFF.

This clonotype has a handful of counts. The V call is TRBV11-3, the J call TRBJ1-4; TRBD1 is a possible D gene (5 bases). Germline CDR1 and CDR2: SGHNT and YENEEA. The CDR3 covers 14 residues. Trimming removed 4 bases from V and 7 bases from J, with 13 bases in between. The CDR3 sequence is CASSSGTLGEKLFF. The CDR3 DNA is TGTGCCAGCAGCTCGGGGACTCTGGGTGAAAAACTGTTTTTT.

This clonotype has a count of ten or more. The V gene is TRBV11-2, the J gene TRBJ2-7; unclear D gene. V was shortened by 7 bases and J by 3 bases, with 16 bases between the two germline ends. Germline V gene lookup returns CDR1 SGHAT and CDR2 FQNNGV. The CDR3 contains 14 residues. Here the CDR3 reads CASTLSGSYYEQYF. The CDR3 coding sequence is TGTGCCAGCACCCTTTCCGGCAGCTACTACGAGCAGTACTTC.